This entry describes one T cell receptor (beta chain). This clonotype was seen repeatedly, ten times or more. The target of this receptor is not known. Per-base qualities were not stored, and no clone one base away is much larger. This entry is derived from a study of T-cell reconstitution after alpha-beta-depleted transplantation in children (dated by TCRdb to about 2016). Concerning the study at large: T-cell immune reconstitution after TCRalphabeta/CD19-depleted allogeneic hematopoietic cell transplantation in children was quantitatively tracked in the study by means of TCR repertoire profiling.

Receptor amplification or capture employed PCR. Sequenced on an Illumina HiSeq 2500. TCR library preparation used molecular barcoding, with unique molecular identifiers applied to normalize quantification of the TCRbeta repertoire. TCRdb reprocessing: public reads trimmed at Q25 with fastp, clones called with MiXCR, in-frame beta chains kept. A single entry per CDR3 protein holds the most common genes and DNA from its merged rows. The sample has roughly 300,000 distinct CDR3 sequences on record, about 9.9% of them singletons. The leading ten clones occupy 20% to 25% of the sample. V is shortened by 7 bases, J by 1 base, and the region joining them spans 5 bases. CDR1 and CDR2 were assigned from the germline V gene as SQVTM and ANQGSEA. Including the terminal cysteine and phenylalanine, the CDR3 comprises 11 residues. Kept here is only the CDR3 DNA, which spans 33 bases and is read in frame from base 1.

The paper's findings and limits, for the study overall: The apparently early recovery of alphabetaT-cell counts about two months after transplant reportedly depended on only several hundred rapidly expanded clones that came from non-depleted graft cells. In some patients, high TCRbeta diversity at day 60 was attributed to recipient T cells and intrathymic progenitors that had survived conditioning. Over the following months the frequencies of hyperexpanded clones went down, and after one year T-cell counts and TCRbeta diversity were mostly credited to newly produced T cells.

In the paper's terms, the treatment or condition label means: allogeneic hematopoietic cell transplantation with graft depleted of TCRalphabeta T cells and CD19 B cells. Transplant recipients were children who received TCRalphabeta/CD19-depleted allogeneic hematopoietic cell grafts. This clonotype was sampled from a male patient aged 2 to 10 who had a stem cell transplant for chronic granulomatous disease, so the T cells may come from the graft donor. The material was peripheral blood, obtained 180 days after TCRalphabeta/CD19-depleted stem cell transplant. The V and J segments used are TRBV29-1 and TRBJ1-3; the D gene assignment is ambiguous. CDR3 region: CSGVSGNTIYF. The nucleotide sequence is given as TGCAGCGGAGTTTCTGGAAACACCATATATTTT.